Sequencing of this T cell receptor (beta chain) was carried out in a study of CD8 T cells in Susac syndrome. V shed 4 bases, J shed 3 bases, and the junction held 5 bases outside the gene matches. Germline-derived CDR1 and CDR2 are SGHRS and YFSETQ. The CDR3 length is 15 residues. CD8+ and CD4+ T cells circulating in blood were sequenced for TCR beta. It was treatment-naive patients with stable or active relapsing-remitting disease who made up the multiple sclerosis controls. FACS enriched CD8+ TEMRA cells, while bulk CD8+ and CD4+ were negatively isolated. Reverse transcription of 0.5 to 1 ug RNA was performed with random hexamers. The authors amplified TCR beta CDR3 across 54 Vbeta and 13 Jbeta using immunoSEQ multiplex PCR. MiXCR, applied by TCRdb to the immunoSEQ multiplex PCR reads, yields one record per CDR3 protein. The profile shows roughly 330,000 distinct CDR3 sequences, 90% to 95% of them singletons.

Source material: CD4+ T cells from PBMCs. The clonotype comes from a human donor with multiple sclerosis. The chain uses TRBV5-1 and TRBJ2-7; 12 positions agree with TRBD2. As DNA, the CDR3 is TGCGCCAGCAGCATTCTAGCGGGGGGGCTCTACGAGCAGTACTTC. Translation: CASSILAGGLYEQYF.